Listed here are 5 T cell receptor beta chains from one sample, sequenced in a study of T cell responses to AZD1222 COVID-19 vaccine. This table comes from immunoSEQ multiplex PCR, and its TCRdb copy is limited to in-frame clones, with some not included. The sample holds about 98,000 clones, about 91% seen once. The sequenced sample was peripheral blood, obtained on day 0 of MenACWY control vaccination. The receptors here all came from an adult in good health.

This clone was recorded only once. The rearrangement uses TRBV5-8 and TRBJ1-5; tentative D call: TRBD1 (5 bases). Per the germline V gene, CDR1 is SGHTS and CDR2 is YDEGEE. The CDR3 is 14 amino acids. With 3 bases removed from V and 4 bases from J, the gap between germline ends came to 11 bases. CDR3 DNA: TGTGCCAGCAGCTCCTTAGACAGAAATCAGCCCCAGCATTTT. It translates to CASSSLDRNQPQHF.

V and J are TRBV9 and TRBJ2-5; TRBD1 matches at 8 bases. This CDR3 is 18 amino acids long. Per germline, CDR1 SGDLS and CDR2 YYNGEE. V shed 0 bases, J shed 6 bases, and the junction held 16 bases outside the gene matches. The CDR3 here is CASSVGTPTRDRPQTQYF. The CDR3 DNA follows: TGTGCCAGCAGCGTAGGGACCCCCACCCGGGACAGGCCACAGACCCAGTACTTC.

J is TRBJ1-2 and V is TRBV4-1; 11 bases line up with TRBD1. Germline assignment: CDR1 MGHRA and CDR2 YSYEKL. The V and J ends lost 3 bases and 4 bases, in that order; junction bases with no gene match: 22. The CDR3 covers 21 residues. CDR3 in amino acids: CASSHAITQDRGRRSSYGYTF. In nucleotides, the CDR3 is TGCGCCAGCAGCCACGCAATTACGCAGGACAGGGGGCGAAGGAGTAGCTATGGCTACACCTTC.

This clone was picked up a small number of times. The CDR3 loop reads CASSFLYEQFF. CDR3 coding DNA: TGTGCCAGCAGCTTCCTCTATGAGCAGTTCTTC. This chain uses TRBV7-2 with TRBJ2-1; D is unresolved. The CDR3 runs 11 residues. Germline values: CDR1 SGHTA, CDR2 FQGNSA. Trimming took off 3 bases at V and 8 bases at J, with 5 bases between the two ends.

The CDR3: CASSLGLRGSTDTQYF. CDR3 nucleotides: TGTGCCAGCAGCCTAGGGCTACGGGGAAGCACAGATACGCAGTATTTT. J is TRBJ2-3 and V is TRBV6-2 or TRBV6-3; tentatively, D is TRBD2 (5 bases). The CDR3 covers 16 residues. V lost 6 bases and J 0 bases, leaving 16 bases between the germline ends. Germline V gives CDR1 MNHEY, CDR2 SVGEGT.